This TCR beta chain derives from a study of OX40 agonist ivuxolimab in advanced cancers. About the study as a whole: Ivuxolimab was an agonistic, fully human IgG2 monoclonal antibody directed against OX40 (CD134), a costimulatory receptor. Of the 50 or so patients in dose escalation, around 20 had hepatocellular carcinoma, some 15 had melanoma, 9 had renal cell carcinoma and 9 had head and neck cancer. Partial responses occurred in three dose-escalation patients, of whom one had hepatocellular carcinoma and two had cutaneous melanoma. The paper describes the monotherapy dose-escalation part (N of about 52 patients) of the phase I trial of ivuxolimab. A male proportion of nearly 85% and a mean age of roughly 58 years, ranging from roughly 23 to 80, were recorded for the dose-escalation cohort. Intravenous ivuxolimab was administered to patients every 2 weeks at six dose levels: 0.01, 0.1, 0.3, 1.5, 3 and 10 mg/kg. The point of sequencing TCRbeta in the periphery was to test whether ivuxolimab changed TCR sequence diversity and drove clonal T-cell expansion. Prior anti-PD-1, anti-PD-L1 or anti-CTLA-4 therapy was permitted, and checkpoint inhibitors had been received by about 44% of dose-escalation patients.

To sequence the TCRbeta CDR3 region, genomic DNA was isolated from the sorted cells. TCRbeta CDR3 regions were sequenced using the immunoSEQ Assay. This immuneACCESS table, as held by TCRdb, lists in-frame sequences with V and J called but not all clones. Of the missing ones, under half trace to an unresolved V gene in checked studies; the others have no known cause. The sample table records about 110,000 clones; 90% of these occur just once. 0.4% to 0.6% of the sample is in the top ten clones. A word on this clone: The antigen it binds to is not known. No much larger clone exists at a distance of one base, and base qualities are not known.

Here is what the overall study found, with its caveats: Low levels of normalized T-cell clonal expansion were also seen in some patients who did not respond. After ivuxolimab, CD8+ T cells had more expanded clones than CD4+ T cells on average. At doses of 0.1 to 3.0 mg/kg, clonal expansion of both CD4+ and CD8+ T cells in blood was seen between baseline and week 6. In partial responders in the 0.1-3.0 mg/kg groups, normalized peripheral clonal expansion was found to be among the lowest, especially among CD8+ T cells. Which antigens the clonally expanded peripheral T cells were specific for was not determined.

The trial excluded patients who had a history of autoimmune disease or who were on systemic immunosuppression. In every dose cohort, peripheral blood was drawn for TCR sequencing at baseline, cycle 4 day 1, and cycle 7 day 1. The samples were taken from a phase I, first-in-human, multicenter, open-label dose-escalation trial of ivuxolimab. Adults with locally advanced or metastatic melanoma, renal cell carcinoma, hepatocellular carcinoma or head and neck squamous cell carcinoma were enrolled in the trial. Before TCR sequencing, CD4+ T cells and CD8+ T cells were sorted from peripheral blood as separate populations. Per the germline V gene, MDHEN is the CDR1 and SYDVKM is the CDR2. V is trimmed back by 3 bases and J by 5 bases, and the junction contains 7 bases that no gene match accounts for. The CDR3 contains 15 residues, cysteine and phenylalanine counted. The sequence is cut down to CDR3 DNA, 45 bases in frame from base 1.

Specimen: CD4+ or CD8+ T cells sorted from blood, collected in a trial of the OX40 agonist ivuxolimab. The chain joins TRBV28 to TRBJ2-7; 10 middle bases align to TRBD1. The origin of this receptor is an adult with an advanced solid tumor such as melanoma, head and neck, liver or kidney cancer. The CDR3 protein sequence reads: CASSLAGTGDDEQYF. The DNA sequence is TGTGCCAGCAGTTTGGCGGGGACAGGGGACGACGAGCAGTACTTC.